This note documents a single T cell receptor (beta chain) sequence. The data stem from a study of shared clonotypes between healthy human individuals. Profiled with immunoSEQ multiplex PCR; TCRdb holds only in-frame clones, not every one. Of over a million clones listed, 75% to 80% are singletons. Germline V lookup: CDR1 SEHNR, CDR2 FQNEAQ (reference sequence). V was cut by 1 base and J by 4 bases, with 11 bases left in between. This CDR3 has 15 amino acids. The receptor's source is a man aged 18 to 30 in good health. Some clones in this sample may be carry-over from other donors' samples. The sequenced sample consisted of memory CD4+ T cells from PBMCs. Subset denoted: CD45RA-negative fraction. The rearrangement uses TRBV7-9 and TRBJ1-5; a weak D match, TRBD1 (6 bases). In DNA form, the CDR3 reads TGTGCCAGCAGCTTAGTGGGGGCTGGAAATCAGCCCCAGCATTTT. This encodes CASSLVGAGNQPQHF.